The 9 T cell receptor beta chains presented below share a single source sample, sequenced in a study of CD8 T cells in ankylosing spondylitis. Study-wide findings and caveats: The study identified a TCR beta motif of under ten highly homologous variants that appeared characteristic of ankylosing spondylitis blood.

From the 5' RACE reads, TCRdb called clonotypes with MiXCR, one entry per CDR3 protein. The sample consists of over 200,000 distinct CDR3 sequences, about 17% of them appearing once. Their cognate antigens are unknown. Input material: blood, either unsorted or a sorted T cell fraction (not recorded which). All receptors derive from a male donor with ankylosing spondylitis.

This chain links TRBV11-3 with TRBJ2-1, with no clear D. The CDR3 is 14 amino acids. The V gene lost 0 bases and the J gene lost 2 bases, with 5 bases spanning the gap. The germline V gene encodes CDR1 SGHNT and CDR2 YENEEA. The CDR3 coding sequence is TGTGCCAGCAGCTTAGAACAGCCCTACAATGAGCAGTTCTTC. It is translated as CASSLEQPYNEQFF.

CDR3 residues: CSVYTSGKGTGELFF. The CDR3 bases are TGCAGCGTCTACACTAGCGGGAAGGGCACCGGGGAGCTGTTTTTT. The chain combines TRBV29-1 with TRBJ2-2, with 10 bases identical to TRBD2. The CDR3 extends over 15 amino acids. Trimming took 6 bases from V and 4 from J; bases not matched to a gene: 8. Germline CDR1 is SQVTM and CDR2 is ANQGSEA.

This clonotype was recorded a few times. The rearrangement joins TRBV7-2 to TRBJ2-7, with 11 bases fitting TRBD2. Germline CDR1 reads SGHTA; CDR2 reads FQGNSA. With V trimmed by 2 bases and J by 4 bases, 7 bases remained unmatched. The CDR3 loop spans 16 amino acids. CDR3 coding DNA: TGTGCCAGCAGCTTAAGGGTAGCGGGAGGGCCTTACGAGCAGTACTTC. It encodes CASSLRVAGGPYEQYF.

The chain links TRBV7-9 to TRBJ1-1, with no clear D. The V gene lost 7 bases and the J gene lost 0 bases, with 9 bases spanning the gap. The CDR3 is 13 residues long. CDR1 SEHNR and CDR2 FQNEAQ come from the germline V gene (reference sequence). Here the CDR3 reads CASTRGLNTEAFF. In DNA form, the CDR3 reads TGTGCCAGCACCCGGGGTTTGAACACTGAAGCTTTCTTT.

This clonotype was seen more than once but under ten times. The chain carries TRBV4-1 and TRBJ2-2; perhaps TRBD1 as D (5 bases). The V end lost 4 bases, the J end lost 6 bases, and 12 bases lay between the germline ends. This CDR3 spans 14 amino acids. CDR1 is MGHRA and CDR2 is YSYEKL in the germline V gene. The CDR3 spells CASSRPGQAGELFF. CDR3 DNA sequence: TGCGCCAGCAGCCGGCCAGGGCAGGCCGGGGAGCTGTTTTTT.

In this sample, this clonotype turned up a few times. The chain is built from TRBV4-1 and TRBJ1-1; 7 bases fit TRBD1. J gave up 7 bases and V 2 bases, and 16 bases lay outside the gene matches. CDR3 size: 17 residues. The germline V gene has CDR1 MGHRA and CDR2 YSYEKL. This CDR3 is CASSQQGGAGWFNEAFF. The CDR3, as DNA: TGCGCCAGCAGCCAACAGGGGGGTGCAGGGTGGTTCAATGAAGCTTTCTTT.

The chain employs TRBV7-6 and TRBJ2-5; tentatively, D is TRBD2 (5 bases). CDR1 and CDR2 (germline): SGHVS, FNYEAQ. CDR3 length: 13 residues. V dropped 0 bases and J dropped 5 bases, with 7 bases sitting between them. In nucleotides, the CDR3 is TGTGCCAGCAGCTTAGCGTGGGAGGAGACCCAGTACTTC. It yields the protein CASSLAWEETQYF.

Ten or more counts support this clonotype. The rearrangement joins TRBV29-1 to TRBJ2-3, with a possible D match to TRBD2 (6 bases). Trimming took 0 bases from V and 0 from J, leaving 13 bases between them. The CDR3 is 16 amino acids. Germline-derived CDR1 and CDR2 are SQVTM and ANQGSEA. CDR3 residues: CSVEDSPGASTDTQYF. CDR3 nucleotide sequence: TGCAGCGTTGAAGATTCTCCGGGAGCGAGCACAGATACGCAGTATTTT.

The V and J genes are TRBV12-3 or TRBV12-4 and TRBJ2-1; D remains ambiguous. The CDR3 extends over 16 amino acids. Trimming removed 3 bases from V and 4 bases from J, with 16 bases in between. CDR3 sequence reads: CASSFLVDPLYNEQFF. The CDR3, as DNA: TGTGCCAGCAGTTTTTTGGTAGACCCCCTTTACAATGAGCAGTTCTTC.